This TCR beta chain was documented in a study of blood T cell repertoires in COVID-19. Study context: Donors in the United States, Italy and Spain gave samples during acute or convalescent COVID-19. T cells, B-cell-depleted T cells, or PBMCs provided the cDNA or gDNA that served as material.

Per the original methods: By means of reference gene primer amplification, nucleated cell counts were estimated. TCRdb's table, derived via immunoSEQ multiplex PCR, lists solely in-frame clones and lacks some. V and J calls and clone size are given by that table; D and trimming were obtained from the DNA. The table lists 150,000 to 200,000 clones, approximately 87% of them singletons. This CDR3 contains 14 residues. Looked up from germline, CDR1 is SNHLY and CDR2 is FYNNEI. Trimming took 2 bases from V and 6 from J, leaving 10 bases between them. Input material: peripheral blood. This sequence originates from a man between 18 and 29 years old with active or convalescent COVID-19. V is TRBV2 and J is TRBJ2-2; D remains unclear. The CDR3 loop reads CASSEMRGSGELFF. The CDR3 DNA reads as TGTGCCAGCAGTGAAATGAGAGGTTCCGGGGAGCTGTTTTTT.